These 10 T cell receptor beta chains were all obtained from the same sample, sequenced in a study of blood T cell repertoires in COVID-19. TCRdb's table, derived via immunoSEQ multiplex PCR, lists solely in-frame clones and lacks some. The profile shows over 130,000 clones, about nine tenths of them singletons. Source material: peripheral blood. These receptors all stem from a human donor with COVID-19, enrolled during active disease. The donor label of this sample is uncertain.

V gene TRBV27 combines with J gene TRBJ1-4; a weak D match, TRBD1 (5 bases). CDR1 and CDR2 from the germline V gene are MNHEY and SMNVEV (reference sequence). The ends were cut back, 9 bases at V and 5 bases at J, with 13 bases in the middle. This CDR3 contains 13 residues. The CDR3 bases are TGTGCCAGAAAGACAGAACAGAATGAAAAACTGTTTTTT. As protein: CARKTEQNEKLFF.

The chain joins TRBV5-4 to TRBJ2-3; TRBD1 aligns across 8 bases. The V segment lost 0 bases and the J segment 1 base; nucleotides outside the gene matches: 1. This CDR3 is 15 amino acids long. From germline, CDR1 is SGHNT and CDR2 YYREEE (reference sequence). CDR3 sequence: CASSLETGGTDTQYF. CDR3 nucleotides: TGTGCCAGCAGCTTGGAGACAGGGGGCACAGATACGCAGTATTTT.

The gene calls are TRBV6-5 and TRBJ2-1; 10 nucleotides match TRBD2. The junction had 4 bases not matched to a gene; V was cut back by 5 bases and J by 3 bases. The CDR3 is 15 residues long. Germline CDR1 reads MNHEY; CDR2 reads SVGAGI. The CDR3 sequence: CASSPSSGGYNEQFF. The CDR3 DNA follows: TGTGCCAGCAGTCCCTCTAGCGGGGGCTACAATGAGCAGTTCTTC.

V and J are TRBV19 and TRBJ2-2, with D tentatively TRBD2 (6 bases). CDR1 is LNHDA and CDR2 is SQIVND in the germline V gene (reference sequence). V shed 4 bases and J shed 6 bases, with 9 bases lying between them. CDR3 length equals 13 residues. As DNA, the CDR3 is TGTGCCAGTAGTACCTGGGAGGCCGGGGAGCTGTTTTTT. Translating gives CASSTWEAGELFF.

The chain joins TRBV5-4 to TRBJ2-5; 8 bases map to TRBD2. The ends lost 4 bases at V and 0 bases at J; junction bases unmatched: 2. CDR1 and CDR2 (germline): SGHNT, YYREEE (reference sequence). The CDR3 runs 14 residues. Here the CDR3 reads CASSPRGDQETQYF. CDR3 nucleotides: TGTGCCAGCAGCCCGCGGGGGGACCAAGAGACCCAGTACTTC.

The V and J genes are TRBV6-5 and TRBJ1-6, with TRBD1 as a possible D gene (5 bases). The ends were cut back, 2 bases at V and 9 bases at J, with 14 bases in the middle. CDR1 and CDR2 from the germline V gene are MNHEY and SVGAGI. The CDR3 length is 15 residues. CDR3 region: CASSYGGQGGSPLHF. The CDR3 coding sequence is TGTGCCAGCAGTTACGGTGGTCAGGGTGGTTCACCCCTCCACTTT.

This clone was picked up a small number of times. The V gene is TRBV19, the J gene TRBJ2-6; D possibly corresponds to TRBD1 (5 bases). Trimming removed 5 bases at V and 0 bases at J, with 8 bases between. The CDR3 loop spans 15 amino acids. Per germline, CDR1 LNHDA and CDR2 SQIVND (reference sequence). As DNA, the CDR3 is TGTGCCAGTAGTGGACATAACTCTGGGGCCAACGTCCTGACTTTC. Protein product: CASSGHNSGANVLTF.

The chain joins TRBV7-7 to TRBJ1-5; D unresolved. With 1 base removed from V and 0 bases from J, the gap between germline ends came to 10 bases. The CDR3 has 16 residues. The V gene's germline CDR1 is SSHAT and CDR2 FNYEAQ (reference sequence). CDR3 residues: CASSLGQLYSNQPQHF. The CDR3 nucleotides read TGTGCCAGCAGCTTAGGTCAACTTTATAGCAATCAGCCCCAGCATTTT.

The chain has TRBV6-5 and TRBJ1-3; no reliable D call. Trimming cost V 6 bases and J 2 bases, with 14 bases left between them. CDR3 length: 15 residues. Germline V gene lookup returns CDR1 MNHEY and CDR2 SVGAGI. This chain's CDR3 is CASSPSRWAGNTIYF. The CDR3 DNA reads as TGTGCCAGCAGCCCGTCCAGGTGGGCTGGAAACACCATATATTTT.

The chain has TRBV6-5 and TRBJ1-4; 7 nucleotides line up with TRBD1. J gave up 4 bases and V 7 bases, and 9 bases lay outside the gene matches. The CDR3 has 15 amino acids. Germline V gives CDR1 MNHEY, CDR2 SVGAGI. The CDR3 DNA is TGTGCCAGCAAACAGTCTGGGACAGATAATGAAAAACTGTTTTTT. It specifies CASKQSGTDNEKLFF.